This T cell receptor (beta chain) was sequenced in a study of cytomegalovirus exposure and HLA in healthy donors. Study outcomes and limitations: HLA alleles showed associations with some 17,000 TCR beta sequences in a later analysis, at a 0.05 false discovery rate.

This CDR3 is 15 amino acids long. V lost 0 bases to trimming and J lost 4 bases, with 12 bases between them. The germline gives CDR1 LNHNV, CDR2 YYDKDF (reference sequence). Primers for the PCR totalled 60 Vbeta and 13 Jbeta. Libraries were prepared by immunoSEQ multiplex PCR; TCRdb keeps only in-frame clonotypes and omits some of them. The sample carries about 160,000 clones, 70% to 90% recorded once. This clone occurred a few times. Its antigen is undetermined. The V and J genes are TRBV15 and TRBJ1-2; D is unresolved. The source material was PBMCs. The sequence was collected from a man aged 18 to 29 in good health and CMV-seropositive. The CDR3 bases are TGTGCCACCAGCAGAGATCCGGGTATAAGCTATGGCTACACCTTC. Amino acid sequence: CATSRDPGISYGYTF.